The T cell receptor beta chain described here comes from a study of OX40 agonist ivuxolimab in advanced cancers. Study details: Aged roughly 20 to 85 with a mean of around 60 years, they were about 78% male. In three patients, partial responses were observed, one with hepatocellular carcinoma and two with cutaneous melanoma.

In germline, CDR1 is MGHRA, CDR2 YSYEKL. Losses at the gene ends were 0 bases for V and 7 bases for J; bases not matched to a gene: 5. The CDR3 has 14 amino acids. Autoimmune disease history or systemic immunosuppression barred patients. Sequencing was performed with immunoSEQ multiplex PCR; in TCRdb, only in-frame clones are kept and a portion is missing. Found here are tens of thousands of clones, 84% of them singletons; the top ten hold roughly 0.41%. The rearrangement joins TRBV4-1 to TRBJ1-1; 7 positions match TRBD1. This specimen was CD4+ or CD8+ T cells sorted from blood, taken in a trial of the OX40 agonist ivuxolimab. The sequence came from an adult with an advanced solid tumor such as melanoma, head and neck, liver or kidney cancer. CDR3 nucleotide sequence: TGCGCCAGCAGCCAAGAATGGAGACAGGGTGAAGCTTTCTTT. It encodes CASSQEWRQGEAFF.